The 25 T cell receptor beta chains given below trace back to one sample, sequenced in a study of OX40 agonist ivuxolimab in advanced cancers. The method was immunoSEQ multiplex PCR; TCRdb's version includes in-frame clones alone and lacks a portion of them. The table records tens of thousands of clones, about 90% of them present only once. Sequenced material: CD4+ or CD8+ T cells sorted from blood, taken in a trial of the OX40 agonist ivuxolimab. The receptors shown here come from an adult with an advanced solid tumor such as melanoma, head and neck, liver or kidney cancer.

This rearrangement joins TRBV19 to TRBJ2-5; D perhaps matches TRBD2 (5 bases). V lost 5 bases to trimming and J lost 3 bases, with 19 bases between them. This CDR3 has 16 amino acids. CDR1 and CDR2 (germline): LNHDA, SQIVND (reference sequence). The CDR3 nucleotides read TGTGCCAGTAGTGGCCGATCTCTAGCACCGGAAGAGACCCAGTACTTC. It encodes CASSGRSLAPEETQYF. Full variable domain (rest looked up from reference TRBV19 and TRBJ2-5): DGGITQSPKYLFRKEGQNVTLSCEQNLNHDAMYWYRQDPGQGLRLIYYSQIVNDFQKGDIAEGYSVSREKKESFPLTVTSAQKNPTAFYLCASSGRSLAPEETQYFGPGTRLLVL.

This clone was counted between two and nine times. The J gene is TRBJ1-3, the V gene TRBV11-2; 7 bases align to TRBD1. There are 15 residues in the CDR3. Germline values: CDR1 SGHAT, CDR2 FQNNGV. The J segment lost 2 bases and the V segment lost 5 bases, leaving 6 bases of the junction unmatched. For the CDR3, the DNA is TGTGCCAGCAGCCTAACAGGGGTTGCTGGAAACACCATATATTTT. Its protein is CASSLTGVAGNTIYF.

V usage is TRBV27 and J usage is TRBJ2-7; 11 nucleotides agree with TRBD2. The CDR3 runs to 14 residues. V shed 5 bases and J 7 bases; nucleotides not matched to a gene: 7. Germline V gives CDR1 MNHEY, CDR2 SMNVEV (reference sequence). The CDR3 DNA is TGTGCCAGCAGTCTAGCGGGAGGACGTCGGGAGCAGTACTTC. This sequence encodes CASSLAGGRREQYF.

Points on this clone: At one end, the junction sequence differs from germline, possibly due to a read error. The chain is built from TRBV5-8 and TRBJ2-2; D remains unclear. The V gene's germline CDR1 is SGHTS and CDR2 YDEGEE. The CDR3 is made up of 12 amino acids. The CDR3 nucleotides are TGTGCCAGCAGTTTGGCCCTGGGGGAGCTGTTTTTT. Residues: CASSLALGELFF.

The chain couples TRBV27 to TRBJ1-1; D perhaps matches TRBD1 (5 bases). V lost 7 bases to trimming and J lost 4 bases, with 13 bases between them. From germline, CDR1 is MNHEY and CDR2 SMNVEV (reference sequence). This CDR3 region has 13 residues. The CDR3 loop is CASTLQGGTEAFF. CDR3 bases: TGTGCCAGCACCCTTCAGGGTGGCACTGAAGCTTTCTTT.

The chain combines TRBV10-3 with TRBJ1-2, with D possibly TRBD1 on 6 matching bases. V was cut by 10 bases and J by 1 base, with 10 bases left in between. CDR3 length equals 12 residues. CDR1 and CDR2 (germline): ENHRY, SYGVKD. CDR3 region: CATRQVNYGYTF. The DNA of the CDR3 is TGTGCCACCCGACAGGTTAACTATGGCTACACCTTC.

V usage is TRBV28 and J usage is TRBJ1-4, with D possibly being TRBD1 (5 bases). Germline-derived CDR1 and CDR2 are MDHEN and SYDVKM. The CDR3 contains 16 residues. Trimming stripped 6 bases from V and 7 bases from J, with 21 bases between. CDR3 nucleotide sequence: TGTGCCAGCAGACCGGGGGGACTTGGACTAGGTGAAAAACTGTTTTTT. This translates into CASRPGGLGLGEKLFF.

The rearrangement joins TRBV11-2 to TRBJ2-4, with 7 nucleotides matching TRBD1. The CDR3 sequence is 17 residues long. Germline values: CDR1 SGHAT, CDR2 FQNNGV. J gave up 0 bases and V 0 bases, and 5 bases lay outside the gene matches. The CDR3 DNA sequence: TGTGCCAGCAGCTTAGATGCGACAGGGCTAGCCAAAAACATTCAGTACTTC. It is translated as CASSLDATGLAKNIQYF.

This clone has just one count. The chain carries TRBV7-9 and TRBJ2-7; tentatively, D is TRBD2 (6 bases). Per germline, CDR1 SEHNR and CDR2 FQNEAQ (reference sequence). The CDR3 extends over 12 amino acids. With 2 bases removed from V and 6 bases from J, the gap between germline ends came to 8 bases. The CDR3 sequence: CASSLPGGEQYF. CDR3 nucleotides: TGTGCCAGCAGCTTACCCGGGGGCGAGCAGTACTTC.

The chain joins TRBV5-1 to TRBJ2-5; D is unclear. CDR3 length equals 14 residues. V lost 4 bases and J lost 5, with 15 bases in between. Germline CDR1 SGHRS, CDR2 YFSETQ. The CDR3 DNA reads TGCGCCAGCAGCCAGATAGCAGTATCTGAGACCCAGTACTTC. As protein: CASSQIAVSETQYF.

This chain connects TRBV30 to TRBJ1-1, with 9 bases aligning to TRBD1. CDR3 size: 10 residues. Germline CDR1 reads GTSNPN; CDR2 reads SVGIG (reference sequence). Trimming removed 5 bases from V and 12 bases from J; junction bases left unmatched: 4. DNA of the CDR3: TGTGCCTGGGGGGACAGGGTCACTTTCTTT. Protein: CAWGDRVTFF.

The chain links TRBV5-1 to TRBJ2-1; possibly TRBD1 for D (5 bases). V lost 3 bases to trimming and J lost 10 bases, with 23 bases between them. CDR1 and CDR2 (germline): SGHRS, YFSETQ. This CDR3 is built from 16 residues. DNA for the CDR3: TGCGCCAGCAGCTGGCAGGGTTCGAGCCTCCTGGGCGAGCAGTTCTTC. This encodes CASSWQGSSLLGEQFF. The variable domain in full, with the rest retrieved from reference TRBV5-1 and TRBJ2-1, is KAGVTQTPRYLIKTRGQQVTLSCSPISGHRSVSWYQQTPGQGLQFLFEYFSETQRNKGNFPGRFSGRQFSNSRSEMNVSTLELGDSALYLCASSWQGSSLLGEQFFGPGTRLTVL.

This rearrangement joins TRBV7-8 to TRBJ2-7; D is undetermined. This CDR3 has 13 amino acids. Trimming shortened V by 1 base and J by 3 bases, and 7 bases separated the two germline ends. The V gene's germline CDR1 is SGHVS and CDR2 FQNEAQ. The CDR3 DNA is TGTGCCAGCAGCTTAGTTACGCACTACGAGCAGTACTTC. This codes for CASSLVTHYEQYF.

The V gene is TRBV25-1, the J gene TRBJ1-2, with TRBD1 matching over 7 bases. V was clipped by 3 bases and J by 5 bases; unmatched bases: 3. Germline V gives CDR1 MGHDK, CDR2 SYGVNS. This CDR3 contains 13 residues. CDR3 sequence: CASSDRGSYGYTF. The DNA for the CDR3 is TGTGCCAGCAGTGACAGGGGGAGTTATGGCTACACCTTC.

A single count supports this clone. The chain recombines TRBV9 with TRBJ2-2; the D is unclear. Trimming took 0 bases from V and 8 from J, leaving 8 bases between them. CDR3 size: 13 residues. Germline V gives CDR1 SGDLS, CDR2 YYNGEE. CDR3 bases: TGTGCCAGCAGCGTAGATCCTCAAGGGGAGCTGTTTTTT. Amino acids: CASSVDPQGELFF.

The V gene is TRBV27, the J gene TRBJ2-7, with unresolved D. Trimming removed 2 bases at V and 2 bases at J, with 10 bases between. The CDR3 length is 14 residues. Germline CDR1 reads MNHEY; CDR2 reads SMNVEV (reference sequence). For the CDR3, the DNA is TGTGCCAGCAGTTTAAGTTTCGACCCCTACGAGCAGTACTTC. Residues: CASSLSFDPYEQYF.

V and J are TRBV2 and TRBJ2-7; 7 bases are shared with TRBD2. The J segment lost 1 base and the V segment lost 4 bases, leaving 7 bases of the junction unmatched. There are 15 residues in the CDR3. The germline V gene has CDR1 SNHLY and CDR2 FYNNEI. CDR3 protein: CASSGTSLSSYEQYF. The CDR3 DNA follows: TGTGCCAGCAGTGGGACTAGTTTAAGTTCCTACGAGCAGTACTTC.

The chain is built from TRBV27 and TRBJ2-7, with 8 positions matching TRBD2. Trimming took 4 bases from V and 3 from J; bases not matched to a gene: 2. CDR3 size: 13 residues. Germline assignment: CDR1 MNHEY and CDR2 SMNVEV (reference sequence). CDR3 sequence: CASSSSGSYEQYF. DNA for the CDR3: TGTGCCAGCAGTTCCAGCGGGAGCTACGAGCAGTACTTC.

CDR3 in amino acids: CASSVLSRWDYQPQHF. The CDR3 nucleotides are TGTGCCAGCAGCGTACTCAGCAGGTGGGATTATCAGCCCCAGCATTTT. This rearrangement joins TRBV9 to TRBJ1-5, with unresolved D. V dropped 1 base and J dropped 5 bases, with 16 bases sitting between them. The CDR3 totals 16 residues. Germline CDR1 and CDR2: SGDLS and YYNGEE.

This rearrangement joins TRBV27 to TRBJ2-7; 10 bases align to TRBD2. Trimming took 5 bases from V and 7 from J; bases not matched to a gene: 8. The CDR3 loop spans 14 amino acids. Germline V gives CDR1 MNHEY, CDR2 SMNVEV (reference sequence). CDR3 in amino acids: CASSLLAGVREQYF. The DNA for the CDR3 is TGTGCCAGCAGTCTGCTAGCGGGAGTGAGGGAGCAGTACTTC.

The CDR3 nucleotides read TGTGCCAGTAGTATAGGGGGACAGGACACCGGGGAGCTGTTTTTT. As protein: CASSIGGQDTGELFF. V gene TRBV19 combines with J gene TRBJ2-2; 8 bases are a match to TRBD1. The CDR3 length is 15 residues. CDR1 LNHDA and CDR2 SQIVND come from the germline V gene (reference sequence). V shed 1 base, J shed 3 bases, and the junction held 1 base outside the gene matches.

This clone was seen a few times. V gene TRBV18 combines with J gene TRBJ2-5; D not resolved. This CDR3 region has 13 residues. The germline V gene has CDR1 KGHSH and CDR2 LQKENI. V shed 6 bases and J shed 4 bases, with 12 bases lying between them. The CDR3 nucleotides are TGTGCCAGCTCGAGTCCGGGTGCAGAGACCCAGTACTTC. It is translated as CASSSPGAETQYF.

CDR3 sequence: CASKVNTATGTGELFF. The CDR3 DNA is TGTGCCAGCAAAGTCAACACAGCGACCGGCACCGGGGAGCTGTTTTTT. This chain uses TRBV2 with TRBJ2-2; D not certain. The V gene lost 7 bases and the J gene lost 4 bases, with 19 bases spanning the gap. The CDR3 is made up of 16 amino acids. Germline CDR1 is SNHLY and CDR2 is FYNNEI. The full variable domain, completed using reference TRBV2 and TRBJ2-2, is EPEVTQTPSHQVTQMGQEVILRCVPISNHLYFYWYRQILGQKVEFLVSFYNNEISEKSEIFDDQFSVERPDGSNFTLKIRSTKLEDSAMYFCASKVNTATGTGELFFGEGSRLTVL.

This chain connects TRBV9 to TRBJ1-1; D is ambiguous. Germline CDR1 SGDLS, CDR2 YYNGEE. The V gene lost 1 base and the J gene lost 1 base, with 8 bases spanning the gap. CDR3 length: 14 amino acids. In DNA, the CDR3 is TGTGCCAGCAGCGTACAAGCCGGGAACACTGAAGCTTTCTTT. This sequence encodes CASSVQAGNTEAFF. Supplemented by reference TRBV9 and TRBJ1-1, the full variable domain reads DSGVTQTPKHLITATGQRVTLRCSPRSGDLSVYWYQQSLDQGLQFLIQYYNGEERAKGNILERFSAQQFPDLHSELNLSSLELGDSALYFCASSVQAGNTEAFFGQGTRLTVV.

This clone has just a few counts. V and J are TRBV7-9 and TRBJ2-1, with D maybe TRBD2 (6 bases). The V and J ends lost 4 bases and 7 bases respectively, with 14 bases between them. From germline, CDR1 is SEHNR and CDR2 FQNEAQ (reference sequence). The CDR3 extends over 14 amino acids. DNA of the CDR3: TGTGCCAGCAGCTCTTGGGACCGGGGGAATGAGCAGTTCTTC. Protein product: CASSSWDRGNEQFF.